These T cell receptor beta chains were read from a single sample in a study of metastatic and nonmetastatic thyroid tumors. TCRdb re-clonotyped the PCR reads through MiXCR. The table has roughly 93,000 clones, 9.5% to 15% seen once. The material sequenced was blood. Receptor source: a female donor with papillary thyroid cancer or a benign thyroid nodule (not recorded which). Some clones in this sample may be carry-over from other donors' samples. Each CDR3 is given with its conserved first and last residue. A D gene is named only where the DNA matches it firmly. Rows may omit the clone size; those that give it use once, few, many or a size class.

D: .; V: TRBV30; size: many; J: TRBJ2-3; CDR3: CAWSVGSGVWGTQYF; DNA: TGTGCCTGGAGTGTTGGGAGTGGGGTTTGGGGTACGCAGTATTTT
D: .; V: TRBV6-1; size: many; J: TRBJ1-5; CDR3: CASSEAVGGNQPQHF; DNA: TGTGCCAGCAGTGAAGCAGTAGGGGGTAATCAGCCCCAGCATTTT
D: .; V: TRBV27; size: many; J: TRBJ1-2; CDR3: CASSLLGELNGYTF; DNA: TGTGCCAGCAGTTTGCTTGGAGAGTTGAACGGCTACACCTTC
D: .; V: TRBV9; size: many; J: TRBJ2-3; CDR3: CASSDSQRTSTDTQYF; DNA: TGTGCCAGCAGCGATTCTCAGCGAACGAGCACAGATACGCAGTATTTT
D: .; V: TRBV20-1; size: many; J: TRBJ1-2; CDR3: CSATRVDGGYTF; DNA: TGCAGTGCTACCAGGGTCGACGGTGGCTACACCTTC
D: TRBD1; V: TRBV7-8; size: many; J: TRBJ2-5; CDR3: CASSLESRGQPRGGRETQYF; DNA: TGTGCCAGCAGCTTAGAAAGTCGGGGACAGCCCAGAGGGGGACGGGAGACCCAGTACTTC
D: TRBD2; V: TRBV28; size: many; J: TRBJ2-7; CDR3: CASGGREGPEQYF; DNA: TGTGCCAGCGGAGGGCGGGAGGGCCCCGAGCAGTACTTC
D: .; V: TRBV6-1; size: many; J: TRBJ2-7; CDR3: CASILGVGGFAYEQYF; DNA: TGTGCCAGCATACTCGGGGTGGGGGGATTCGCCTACGAGCAGTACTTC
D: .; V: TRBV30; size: .; J: TRBJ1-1; CDR3: CAWSGGGTVVATEAFF; DNA: TGTGCCTGGAGTGGGGGGGGTACAGTGGTGGCCACTGAAGCTTTCTTT
D: .; V: TRBV6-1; size: many; J: TRBJ1-1; CDR3: CASMERGHTEAFF; DNA: TGTGCCAGCATGGAGAGGGGTCACACTGAAGCTTTCTTT
D: .; V: TRBV7-9; size: many; J: TRBJ2-1; CDR3: CASSLAPSNEQFF; DNA: TGTGCCAGCAGCTTAGCCCCTAGCAATGAGCAGTTCTTC
D: TRBD2; V: TRBV5-4; size: once; J: TRBJ2-3; CDR3: CASSRTSGSADTQYF; DNA: TGTGCCAGCAGCAGGACTAGCGGGTCCGCAGATACGCAGTATTTT
D: .; V: TRBV7-3; size: many; J: TRBJ2-1; CDR3: CASRSPGLASNEQFF; DNA: TGTGCCAGCAGGTCACCAGGGCTAGCGAGCAATGAGCAGTTCTTC
D: .; V: TRBV7-9; size: many; J: TRBJ1-1; CDR3: CASRPRQVNTEAFF; DNA: TGTGCCAGCAGACCTAGACAGGTCAACACTGAAGCTTTCTTT
D: .; V: TRBV7-2; size: medium-sized; J: TRBJ1-1; CDR3: CASSSLLGLNTEAFF; DNA: TGTGCCAGCAGTTCCTTGCTGGGACTAAACACTGAAGCTTTCTTT
D: TRBD1; V: TRBV27; size: many; J: TRBJ2-2; CDR3: CASSPGTGGPGELFF; DNA: TGTGCCAGCAGTCCCGGGACAGGGGGCCCCGGGGAGCTGTTTTTT
D: TRBD1; V: TRBV6-1; size: many; J: TRBJ2-5; CDR3: CASSHGTAPRETQYF; DNA: TGTGCCAGCAGTCATGGGACAGCGCCTCGGGAGACCCAGTACTTC
D: TRBD1; V: TRBV30; size: .; J: TRBJ1-2; CDR3: CAWSVGTVGYTF; DNA: TGTGCCTGGAGTGTAGGGACAGTCGGCTACACCTTC
D: TRBD2; V: TRBV20-1; size: .; J: TRBJ2-3; CDR3: CSARDMREGPDTQYF; DNA: TGCAGTGCCAGAGATATGAGGGAGGGCCCAGATACGCAGTATTTT
D: .; V: TRBV19; size: .; J: TRBJ1-5; CDR3: CASKSYRDRGQPQHF; DNA: TGTGCCAGTAAGAGCTACAGGGATCGGGGGCAGCCCCAGCATTTT
D: .; V: TRBV5-4; size: many; J: TRBJ2-6; CDR3: CASSASGANVLTF; DNA: TGTGCCAGCAGCGCTTCTGGGGCCAACGTCCTGACTTTC
D: .; V: TRBV28; size: many; J: TRBJ2-5; CDR3: CASSFWGPQETQYF; DNA: TGTGCCAGCAGTTTCTGGGGCCCCCAGGAGACCCAGTACTTC
D: TRBD1; V: TRBV11-2; size: many; J: TRBJ2-1; CDR3: CASSLTGTGYDEQFF; DNA: TGTGCCAGCAGCTTGACCGGGACAGGGTACGATGAGCAGTTCTTC
D: .; V: TRBV5-4; size: many; J: TRBJ2-7; CDR3: CASSLAKGAGEQYF; DNA: TGTGCCAGCAGTCTAGCAAAGGGAGCCGGCGAGCAGTACTTC
D: .; V: TRBV6-7; size: many; J: TRBJ1-4; CDR3: CARKTQGSREKLFF; DNA: TGTGCCAGAAAAACTCAGGGTTCCCGGGAAAAACTGTTTTTT
D: .; V: TRBV20-1; size: few; J: TRBJ1-5; CDR3: CSAEGPNRNQPQSF; DNA: TGCAGTGCAGAGGGGCCTAACCGGAATCAGCCCCAGAGTTTT
D: .; V: TRBV28; size: many; J: TRBJ1-4; CDR3: CASSLSGGNEKLFF; DNA: TGTGCCAGCAGTTTGTCGGGGGGCAATGAAAAACTGTTTTTT
D: TRBD1; V: TRBV19; size: many; J: TRBJ1-1; CDR3: CASSPAGQGVAEAFF; DNA: TGTGCCAGTAGCCCAGCGGGACAGGGTGTCGCTGAAGCTTTCTTT
D: .; V: TRBV7-9; size: many; J: TRBJ1-2; CDR3: CASSRRDTQSTGYTF; DNA: TGTGCCAGCAGCCGTAGGGACACCCAATCGACCGGCTACACCTTC
D: TRBD2; V: TRBV6-1; size: few; J: TRBJ2-1; CDR3: CASRFLAASYNEQFF; DNA: TGTGCCAGCAGATTCCTAGCGGCATCCTACAATGAGCAGTTCTTC
D: .; V: TRBV20-1; size: .; J: TRBJ1-2; CDR3: CSASDRAYGYTF; DNA: TGCAGTGCTAGTGACCGCGCCTATGGCTACACCTTC
D: TRBD1; V: TRBV7-6; size: many; J: TRBJ2-5; CDR3: CASSLFGGDREYF; DNA: TGTGCCAGCAGCTTATTTGGGGGTGACAGGGAGTACTTC
D: .; V: TRBV5-6; size: once; J: TRBJ2-7; CDR3: CASSLAGPISYEQYF; DNA: TGTGCCAGCAGCTTGGCTGGACCAATCTCCTACGAGCAGTACTTC
D: .; V: TRBV10-3; size: many; J: TRBJ2-5; CDR3: CATEGSQRETQYF; DNA: TGTGCCACGGAAGGAAGCCAGCGGGAGACCCAGTACTTC
D: .; V: TRBV5-1; size: .; J: TRBJ1-2; CDR3: CAIIFPDNYGYTF; DNA: TGCGCCATCATCTTCCCCGACAACTATGGCTACACCTTC
D: .; V: TRBV9; size: many; J: TRBJ2-7; CDR3: CASSVAPRGYEQYF; DNA: TGTGCCAGCAGCGTAGCTCCGCGGGGCTACGAGCAGTACTTC
D: .; V: TRBV3-1; size: .; J: TRBJ1-3; CDR3: CASSQDPGAGNTIYF; DNA: TGTGCCAGCAGCCAAGATCCAGGGGCTGGAAACACCATATATTTT
D: TRBD1; V: TRBV19; size: many; J: TRBJ2-2; CDR3: CASSIGRTGSGTGELFF; DNA: TGTGCCAGTAGTATAGGTCGGACAGGGAGTGGGACCGGGGAGCTGTTTTTT
D: .; V: TRBV18; size: .; J: TRBJ1-1; CDR3: CASSPLGGTDESFF; DNA: TGTGCCAGCTCACCCCTAGGAGGAACTGATGAATCTTTCTTT
D: .; V: TRBV20-1; size: many; J: TRBJ2-7; CDR3: CSARDGQGRSYEQYF; DNA: TGCAGTGCTAGAGATGGGCAGGGACGCTCCTACGAGCAGTACTTC
D: .; V: TRBV29-1; size: many; J: TRBJ2-3; CDR3: CSVVLRDTQYF; DNA: TGCAGCGTTGTTCTCAGGGATACGCAGTATTTT
D: .; V: TRBV7-9; size: many; J: TRBJ1-2; CDR3: CASSPGSSWDGYTF; DNA: TGTGCCAGCAGCCCCGGGTCCTCCTGGGATGGCTACACCTTC